The 9 T cell receptor beta chains in this list originate from one sample, sequenced in a study of Tregs in tolerant kidney transplant recipients. Method: immunoSEQ multiplex PCR; TCRdb's copy keeps in-frame clones and lacks some. The table lists some 74,000 clones, more than 85% of them singletons. Sequenced material: Tregs from blood, taken before the transplant. The source is a human donor who received a combined kidney and bone marrow transplant.

The chain is built from TRBV9 and TRBJ2-2; D is perhaps TRBD2 (5 bases). Trimming removed 4 bases at V and 5 bases at J, with 27 bases between. The germline V gene encodes CDR1 SGDLS and CDR2 YYNGEE. The CDR3 covers 19 residues. CDR3 in DNA: TGTGCCAGCAGCCCCCGGCCAAGCTCTTTGCGAGCGGCTACCGGGGAGCTGTTTTTT. Encoded protein: CASSPRPSSLRAATGELFF.

The CDR3 DNA is TGCGCCAGCAGCCCCCGGGACGGTGAAGCTTTCTTT. Its protein is CASSPRDGEAFF. The rearrangement links TRBV5-1 to TRBJ1-1; a weak D match, TRBD1 (5 bases). This CDR3 is 12 amino acids long. V was pared by 4 bases and J by 7 bases, with 11 bases between. Germline V lookup: CDR1 SGHRS, CDR2 YFSETQ.

This chain connects TRBV7-9 to TRBJ2-7, with 15 bases that match TRBD2. The germline gives CDR1 SEHNR, CDR2 FQNEAQ (reference sequence). V lost 3 bases, J lost 2 bases, and 5 bases stayed unmatched. The CDR3 length is 17 residues. This chain's CDR3 is CASSLGLAGGDTYEQYF. CDR3 sequence (DNA): TGTGCCAGCAGCTTGGGACTAGCGGGGGGTGACACCTACGAGCAGTACTTC.

V is TRBV28 and J is TRBJ2-1; D gene uncertain. The germline CDR1 and CDR2 sequences are MDHEN and SYDVKM. CDR3 size: 12 residues. The germline V and J ends were trimmed by 2 bases and 11 bases, with 10 bases remaining between them. The CDR3 protein is CASSLSGPKQFF. CDR3 bases: TGTGCCAGCAGTTTAAGTGGACCCAAGCAGTTCTTC.

V is TRBV5-1 and J is TRBJ2-7; 8 bases match TRBD1. The germline gives CDR1 SGHRS, CDR2 YFSETQ. The junction had 4 bases not matched to a gene; V was cut back by 0 bases and J by 2 bases. CDR3 size: 15 residues. CDR3 sequence reads: CASSLAGQGPYEQYF. In DNA, the CDR3 is TGCGCCAGCAGCTTGGCCGGACAGGGCCCCTACGAGCAGTACTTC.

This chain connects TRBV7-2 to TRBJ1-4; D ambiguous. The CDR3 is 15 residues long. Trimming left V 5 bases short and J 8 bases short, with 18 bases between. Per germline, CDR1 SGHTA and CDR2 FQGNSA. Here the CDR3 reads CASSAPGGMLEKLFF. Written as DNA, the CDR3 is TGTGCCAGCAGCGCCCCCGGAGGGATGTTGGAAAAACTGTTTTTT.

The rearrangement links TRBV5-8 to TRBJ1-4, with 8 bases that match TRBD1. CDR3 length: 14 amino acids. Losses at the gene ends were 6 bases for V and 5 bases for J; bases not matched to a gene: 6. CDR1 SGHTS and CDR2 YDEGEE come from the germline V gene. CDR3 residues: CASNPGQVNEKLFF. The CDR3 region has the DNA TGTGCCAGCAACCCGGGACAGGTCAATGAAAAACTGTTTTTT.

The rearrangement links TRBV13 to TRBJ2-2; 16 bases line up with TRBD2. The length of the CDR3 is 18 residues. With 6 bases clipped from V and 3 bases from J, the junction kept 7 bases outside the gene matches. From germline, CDR1 is PRHDT and CDR2 FYEKMQ (reference sequence). The CDR3 nucleotides are TGTGCCAGCAGGCCGGGACTAGCGGGAGGGGTCGACACCGGGGAGCTGTTTTTT. Residues: CASRPGLAGGVDTGELFF.

The V gene is TRBV6-1, the J gene TRBJ2-7, with a weak D call TRBD1 (6 bases). CDR1 MNHNS and CDR2 SASEGT come from the germline V gene. With 4 bases removed from V and 7 bases from J, the gap between germline ends came to 14 bases. The CDR3 has 13 amino acids. The CDR3 DNA follows: TGTGCCAGCAGTGGGGTCCGGGACACAGAGCAGTACTTC. Protein product: CASSGVRDTEQYF.